Given below is one T cell receptor (beta chain) in context. Its antigen is as yet unknown. TCRdb's copy holds only in-frame clones and misses some; the assay was immunoSEQ multiplex PCR. The sample has 60,000 to 95,000 clones; around nine tenths are singletons. The V gene's germline CDR1 is SQVTM and CDR2 ANQGSEA. Between the trimmed V and J ends, which lost 7 bases and 5 bases, there was a span of 12 bases. The CDR3 runs 13 residues. This sample is part of a study of T cell responses to AZD1222 COVID-19 vaccine. Study outcomes and limitations: Only after the peak T cell response were repertoires sampled. Mostly white British, mostly female donors; authors suggested clonal diversity may be underestimated. Nearly half of unique spike-specific TCRs reportedly avoided B.1.351 and B.1.1.7 mutated regions. When two AZD1222 doses had been given, Spike-specific TCR breadth and depth rose.

The sequencing used peripheral blood, collected 28 days after the second AZD1222 dose. The source of this sequence is an adult who received the AZD1222 COVID-19 vaccine. The chain carries TRBV29-1 and TRBJ1-6; D is undetermined. The CDR3 here is CSGAFGDNSPLHF. The CDR3 DNA reads as TGCAGCGGAGCCTTCGGGGATAATTCACCCCTCCACTTT.